These T cell receptor beta chains were read from a single sample in a study of cytomegalovirus exposure and HLA in healthy donors. Only in-frame clones appear in the TCRdb table, and some are missing; sequencing was by immunoSEQ multiplex PCR. The sample records under 130,000 clones, 83% being singletons. The specimen was PBMCs. The origin of the receptors is a man between 18 and 29 years old in good health and CMV-seronegative. Each CDR3 is given with its conserved first and last residue. Each record gives: J gene, V gene, clone size, D gene, CDR3 protein, CDR3 DNA. The D gene is left open where the match is weak. Rows may omit the clone size; those that give it use once, few, many or a size class.

J: TRBJ2-1
V: TRBV7-3
size: -
D: TRBD2
CDR3: CASSLTLGTSGNEQFF
DNA: TGTGCCAGCAGCCTGACCCTAGGGACTAGCGGGAATGAGCAGTTCTTC

J: TRBJ1-2
V: TRBV6-6
size: -
D: -
CDR3: CASSYSIQGGYTF
DNA: TGTGCCAGCAGTTACTCGATCCAGGGCGGCTACACCTTC

J: TRBJ1-5
V: TRBV28
size: -
D: -
CDR3: CASSLQGFVQPQHF
DNA: TGTGCCAGCAGTTTACAGGGGTTCGTGCAGCCCCAGCATTTT

J: TRBJ1-1
V: TRBV19
size: once
D: -
CDR3: CASSMGQAMNTEAFF
DNA: TGTGCCAGTAGTATGGGGCAGGCGATGAACACTGAAGCTTTCTTT

J: TRBJ2-5
V: TRBV5-1
size: -
D: -
CDR3: CASSLVRTQETQYF
DNA: TGCGCCAGCAGCTTGGTCAGGACTCAAGAGACCCAGTACTTC

J: TRBJ1-5
V: TRBV27
size: -
D: TRBD1
CDR3: CASSPRTGREQPQHF
DNA: TGTGCCAGCAGTCCAAGGACAGGGAGGGAGCAGCCCCAGCATTTT

J: TRBJ2-1
V: TRBV5-5
size: once
D: -
CDR3: CASRRRESSSYNEQFF
DNA: TGTGCCAGCAGGCGCCGAGAGTCGAGCTCCTACAATGAGCAGTTCTTC

J: TRBJ2-2
V: TRBV11-2
size: once
D: -
CDR3: CASSPRGMNTGELFF
DNA: TGTGCCAGCAGCCCTCGGGGGATGAACACCGGGGAGCTGTTTTTT

J: TRBJ2-7
V: TRBV30
size: -
D: TRBD2
CDR3: CAWASGLAGYEQQYF
DNA: TGTGCCTGGGCCTCCGGACTAGCGGGGTACGAGCAGCAGTACTTC

J: TRBJ1-1
V: TRBV7-2
size: -
D: -
CDR3: CASSLDVGGANTEAFF
DNA: TGTGCCAGCAGCTTAGACGTAGGGGGGGCGAACACTGAAGCTTTCTTT

J: TRBJ1-1
V: TRBV27
size: -
D: TRBD1
CDR3: CASSSRPDRGLAFF
DNA: TGTGCCAGCAGTTCCCGACCCGACAGGGGGCTAGCTTTCTTT

J: TRBJ1-2
V: TRBV6-5
size: -
D: -
CDR3: CASKGYGYTF
DNA: TGTGCCAGCAAGGGGTACGGCTACACCTTC

J: TRBJ1-3
V: TRBV25-1
size: -
D: -
CDR3: CASSEGRRTVSGNTIYF
DNA: TGTGCCAGCAGTGAGGGGAGAAGAACCGTCTCTGGAAACACCATATATTTT

J: TRBJ1-2
V: TRBV19
size: -
D: TRBD1
CDR3: CASSKDRVYGYTF
DNA: TGTGCCAGTAGTAAGGACAGGGTTTATGGCTACACCTTC

J: TRBJ2-7
V: TRBV6-6
size: -
D: TRBD1
CDR3: CASSEPGQGNEQYF
DNA: TGTGCCAGCAGTGAGCCGGGACAGGGGAACGAGCAGTACTTC

J: TRBJ1-4
V: TRBV4-2
size: -
D: TRBD1
CDR3: CASSQSHGTANEKLFF
DNA: TGTGCCAGCAGCCAATCCCACGGGACAGCTAATGAAAAACTGTTTTTT

J: TRBJ2-7
V: TRBV9
size: -
D: TRBD1
CDR3: CASSVGTGWNEQYF
DNA: TGTGCCAGCAGCGTGGGGACAGGGTGGAACGAGCAGTACTTC

J: TRBJ1-2
V: TRBV28
size: once
D: -
CDR3: CASSPLGWGSDYGYTF
DNA: TGTGCCAGCAGCCCTCTGGGTTGGGGCAGTGACTATGGCTACACCTTC

J: TRBJ2-7
V: TRBV10-1
size: -
D: -
CDR3: CASSEYGGWGEQYF
DNA: TGCGCCAGCAGTGAGTACGGGGGATGGGGCGAGCAGTACTTC

J: TRBJ2-7
V: TRBV25-1
size: -
D: -
CDR3: CASSERAYEQYF
DNA: TGTGCCAGCAGTGAACGTGCCTACGAGCAGTACTTC

J: TRBJ2-7
V: TRBV7-9
size: -
D: TRBD2
CDR3: CASSSRTSGPSGEQYF
DNA: TGTGCCAGCAGCTCCCGGACTAGCGGCCCCAGTGGAGAGCAGTACTTC

J: TRBJ2-7
V: TRBV4-1
size: -
D: TRBD2
CDR3: CASSLAGAVEQYF
DNA: TGCGCCAGCAGCCTGGCGGGAGCCGTCGAGCAGTACTTC

J: TRBJ2-7
V: TRBV19
size: -
D: TRBD2
CDR3: CATSTSGYEQYF
DNA: TGTGCCACTTCGACTAGCGGGTACGAGCAGTACTTC

J: TRBJ2-3
V: TRBV7-9
size: -
D: -
CDR3: CASSPPGISTDTQYF
DNA: TGTGCCAGCAGCCCCCCAGGGATTAGCACAGATACGCAGTATTTT

J: TRBJ1-6
V: TRBV7-9
size: -
D: -
CDR3: CASSLESWSSSYNSPLHF
DNA: TGTGCCAGCAGCTTAGAGAGTTGGAGCAGCTCCTATAATTCACCCCTCCACTTT

J: TRBJ2-3
V: TRBV19
size: -
D: -
CDR3: CASGAGSDTQYF
DNA: TGTGCCAGTGGAGCAGGGTCAGATACGCAGTATTTT

J: TRBJ2-7
V: TRBV19
size: -
D: TRBD2
CDR3: CASKEAGSYEQYF
DNA: TGTGCCAGTAAAGAAGCGGGATCCTACGAGCAGTACTTC

J: TRBJ1-2
V: TRBV4-1
size: -
D: -
CDR3: CASSQGAGGYTF
DNA: TGCGCCAGCAGCCAAGGGGCCGGTGGCTACACCTTC

J: TRBJ2-2
V: TRBV5-4
size: -
D: -
CDR3: CASSLLLSKRELFF
DNA: TGTGCCAGCAGCTTACTGTTGTCGAAGCGGGAGCTGTTTTTT